These 27 T cell receptor delta chains were all obtained from the same sample, sequenced in a study of Vδ1+ human thymocytes. Study results and caveats: In the thymus, TRG and TRD repertoires looked highly polyclonal with Gaussian CDR3 lengths.

Antigen specificity for these receptors is unknown. Extracted RNA was reverse transcribed into cDNA. Multiplex PCR used pooled V-gene forward primers and a constant-region reverse primer to amplify CDR3s. TCRdb re-called the multiplex PCR reads with CATT. The data hold tens of thousands of delta-chain clones, with roughly 15% observed a single time. Sequencing was carried out using Vdelta1+ gamma-delta thymocytes from the thymus. As for subset: FACS-sorted CD3+ TCRalphabeta- TCRVdelta1+ TCRVdelta2- thymocytes. The source is a boy less than two years old who had congenital heart surgery.

The V call is TRDV1, the J call TRDJ1; tentatively, D is TRDD3 (6 bases). Germline-derived CDR1 and CDR2 are TSWWSYY and QGS. With 0 bases removed from V and 0 bases from J, the gap between germline ends came to 23 bases. The CDR3 consists of 20 residues. CDR3 nucleotide sequence: TGTGCTCTTGGGGAACTATTTGGGGATTACGCCGGATTGTACACCGATAAACTCATCTTT. As protein: CALGELFGDYAGLYTDKLIF.

The J gene is TRDJ2, the V gene TRDV1, with D uncertain. Germline lookup yields CDR1 TSWWSYY and CDR2 QGS. V lost 0 bases to trimming and J lost 8 bases, with 16 bases between them. The CDR3 consists of 16 residues. The CDR3 reads CALGELDPGPSAQLFF. The CDR3 DNA reads as TGTGCTCTTGGGGAACTAGATCCCGGGCCCTCTGCACAACTCTTCTTT.

Judged by abundance, this clone is medium-sized. V is TRDV2 and J is TRDJ1; D is possibly TRDD2 (6 bases). CDR1 and CDR2 from the germline V gene are GEAIGNYY and EKD. V shed 5 bases and J shed 0 bases, with 21 bases lying between them. The CDR3 is 17 amino acids. CDR3 bases: TGTGCCTGTGTCATCCTACGTTCTAGACATTACACCGATAAACTCATCTTT. Protein sequence: CACVILRSRHYTDKLIF.

This clone showed up just a few times. The chain joins TRDV1 to TRDJ1; 10 nucleotides line up with TRDD3. Germline V gives CDR1 TSWWSYY, CDR2 QGS. Losses at the gene ends were 3 bases for V and 0 bases for J; bases not matched to a gene: 22. The CDR3 loop spans 22 amino acids. The CDR3 sequence: CALGETTVGVRGGIRHTDKLIF. For the CDR3, the DNA is TGTGCTCTTGGGGAGACTACGGTGGGCGTCCGAGGGGGGATACGCCACACCGATAAACTCATCTTT.

This clone was counted between two and nine times. V is TRDV1 and J is TRDJ1; TRDD2 or TRDD3 may be the D gene (5 bases each). This CDR3 comprises 19 residues. V gave up 2 bases and J gave up 0 bases, with 22 bases separating them. Germline CDR1 and CDR2: TSWWSYY and QGS. The CDR3 protein is CALGETERGPTSYTDKLIF. Here the CDR3 DNA reads TGTGCTCTTGGGGAAACGGAAAGGGGGCCTACATCTTACACCGATAAACTCATCTTT.

The rearrangement uses TRDV1 and TRDJ1; possibly TRDD2 for D (5 bases). CDR1 is TSWWSYY and CDR2 is QGS in the germline V gene. V lost 3 bases and J lost 1, with 21 bases in between. This CDR3 region has 18 residues. CDR3 sequence reads: CALGEPPTTRAPTDKLIF. The CDR3 DNA sequence: TGTGCTCTTGGGGAGCCCCCTACAACGAGGGCCCCCACCGATAAACTCATCTTT.

The gene calls are TRDV1 and TRDJ1, with a weak D call TRDD3 (6 bases). There are 24 residues in the CDR3. The V end was cut by 3 bases, the J end by 0 bases, with 38 bases between. Per the germline V gene, CDR1 is TSWWSYY and CDR2 is QGS. CDR3 coding DNA: TGTGCTCTTGGGGATCATACAGGGCCTAACCCGAGGGGGGGACTCTCTTCGTACACCGATAAACTCATCTTT. Its protein product is CALGDHTGPNPRGGLSSYTDKLIF.

The J gene is TRDJ1, the V gene TRDV1; 7 bases map to TRDD3. Germline V gene data show CDR1 as TSWWSYY and CDR2 as QGS. The CDR3 length is 15 residues. The J segment lost 10 bases and the V segment lost 4 bases, leaving 15 bases of the junction unmatched. CDR3 in DNA: TGTGCTCTTGGGGTACGAACTTCCGACTGGGGTGGACTCATCTTT. Protein sequence: CALGVRTSDWGGLIF.

The sample holds many counts of this clone. The V call is TRDV2, the J call TRDJ1; 10 bases are a match to TRDD3. The germline gives CDR1 GEAIGNYY, CDR2 EKD. CDR3 length: 19 amino acids. V gave up 1 base and J gave up 0 bases; unmatched junction bases: 13. CDR3 nucleotide sequence: TGTGCCTGTGACACTCTCCGTGTGGGGGATACTCCTGACACCGATAAACTCATCTTT. It is translated as CACDTLRVGDTPDTDKLIF.

The chain couples TRDV1 to TRDJ1, with D tentatively TRDD2 or TRDD3 (5 bases each). Trimming left V 1 base short and J 0 bases short, with 39 bases between. The germline V gene encodes CDR1 TSWWSYY and CDR2 QGS. The CDR3 sequence is 25 residues long. Here the CDR3 reads CALGERRLTYPSLGGLPLYTDKLIF. For the CDR3, the DNA is TGTGCTCTTGGGGAACGACGGCTAACCTACCCCTCCCTAGGGGGGCTACCCCTTTACACCGATAAACTCATCTTT.

This clone was observed a handful of times. The rearrangement links TRDV1 to TRDJ1, with TRDD3 as a possible D gene (6 bases). The germline gives CDR1 TSWWSYY, CDR2 QGS. Trimming took 5 bases from V and 1 from J, leaving 23 bases between them. The CDR3 has 18 amino acids. CDR3 amino acids: CALGNDEGISPSTDKLIF. CDR3 nucleotides: TGTGCTCTTGGGAACGACGAGGGGATCTCCCCTTCCACCGATAAACTCATCTTT.

This clone has a handful of counts. The chain employs TRDV1 and TRDJ2; 9 positions agree with TRDD3. Germline V gives CDR1 TSWWSYY, CDR2 QGS. The CDR3 sequence is 19 residues long. V shed 0 bases, J shed 6 bases, and the junction held 14 bases outside the gene matches. The DNA for the CDR3 is TGTGCTCTTGGGGAACTGAGGCATACTGGGGGACTCTTCGCAGCACAACTCTTCTTT. This codes for CALGELRHTGGLFAAQLFF.

In its sample, this clone was seen a few times. This chain uses TRDV1 with TRDJ1; 12 bases agree with TRDD3. CDR1 and CDR2 from the germline V gene are TSWWSYY and QGS. With V trimmed by 3 bases and J by 0 bases, 14 bases remained unmatched. This CDR3 spans 20 amino acids. This chain's CDR3 is CALGDPFWGIRLGYTDKLIF. CDR3 DNA sequence: TGTGCTCTTGGGGATCCATTCTGGGGGATACGCTTGGGGTACACCGATAAACTCATCTTT.

This clone was detected a few times. The chain couples TRDV1 to TRDJ1, with a weak D call TRDD3 (6 bases). The length of the CDR3 is 16 residues. Germline values: CDR1 TSWWSYY, CDR2 QGS. V was shortened by 6 bases and J by 0 bases, with 17 bases between the two germline ends. CDR3 sequence (DNA): TGTGCTCTTGGCCTTCACCCTTTGGGGGACACCGATAAACTCATCTTT. Protein: CALGLHPLGDTDKLIF.

This clone was seen a handful of times. The rearrangement links TRDV1 to TRDJ1, with D perhaps matching TRDD3 (6 bases). The CDR3 extends over 17 amino acids. Germline CDR1 reads TSWWSYY; CDR2 reads QGS. V lost 4 bases and J lost 5, with 23 bases in between. CDR3 region: CALGVPKVRGYRDKLIF. CDR3 DNA sequence: TGTGCTCTTGGGGTACCTAAGGTTAGAGGATACCGAGATAAACTCATCTTT.

This clone was seen a few times. V and J are TRDV1 and TRDJ1, with 8 positions matching TRDD3. Germline V lookup: CDR1 TSWWSYY, CDR2 QGS. The CDR3 spans 17 residues. V trimming: 4 bases; J trimming: 3 bases; junction bases outside the gene matches: 13. CDR3 sequence: CALGVLRPQLGADKLIF. The CDR3 nucleotides read TGTGCTCTTGGGGTCCTACGACCCCAACTGGGGGCCGATAAACTCATCTTT.

This clone was seen more than once but under ten times. The same CDR3 can be traced to other DNA sequences in this sample. The chain links TRDV2 to TRDJ1; tentatively, D is TRDD3 (6 bases). The CDR3 length is 17 residues. Germline V gene data show CDR1 as GEAIGNYY and CDR2 as EKD. Trimming left V 3 bases short and J 0 bases short, with 19 bases between. The CDR3 protein is CACDEWGLTPYTDKLIF. CDR3 bases: TGTGCCTGTGACGAGTGGGGGCTTACGCCCTACACCGATAAACTCATCTTT.

The gene calls are TRDV1 and TRDJ1; 10 bases map to TRDD3. The CDR3 extends over 26 amino acids. Trimming at V came to 0 bases and at J to 1 base, leaving 32 bases not matched to a gene. Germline V gene lookup returns CDR1 TSWWSYY and CDR2 QGS. This CDR3 is CALGELPLLRTLEGGYAYPLTDKLIF. The DNA for the CDR3 is TGTGCTCTTGGGGAACTTCCCCTCCTACGTACCCTGGAAGGGGGATACGCGTATCCCCTCACCGATAAACTCATCTTT.

This clone appeared a few times. This sequence joins TRDV1 and TRDJ1; D is ambiguous. Per germline, CDR1 TSWWSYY and CDR2 QGS. The V gene lost 5 bases and the J gene lost 12 bases, with 25 bases spanning the gap. The CDR3 is 15 amino acids. CDR3 sequence reads: CALGNPRCTAPKVIF. The CDR3 coding sequence is TGTGCTCTTGGGAACCCTCGTTGTACTGCCCCGAAGGTCATCTTT.

This clone appeared a few times. The chain uses TRDV1 and TRDJ1; TRDD3 matches at 12 bases. Trimming cost V 2 bases and J 0 bases; bases outside gene matches: 25. The length of the CDR3 is 24 residues. Per the germline V gene, CDR1 is TSWWSYY and CDR2 is QGS. The CDR3 here is CALGECAPSPLTGGYSQYTDKLIF. In nucleotides, the CDR3 is TGTGCTCTTGGGGAATGTGCACCTTCCCCCCTTACTGGGGGATACTCGCAGTACACCGATAAACTCATCTTT.

The J gene is TRDJ1, the V gene TRDV2; 13 bases agree with TRDD3. The CDR3 covers 22 residues. V was clipped by 2 bases and J by 0 bases; unmatched bases: 20. The germline V gene has CDR1 GEAIGNYY and CDR2 EKD. Here the CDR3 reads CACDIGPSVLGDTRGYTDKLIF. CDR3 nucleotide sequence: TGTGCCTGTGACATTGGACCATCAGTACTGGGGGATACGCGTGGGTACACCGATAAACTCATCTTT.

V usage is TRDV1 and J usage is TRDJ1; TRDD3 agrees at 7 bases. With 1 base clipped from V and 0 bases from J, the junction kept 14 bases outside the gene matches. In germline, CDR1 is TSWWSYY, CDR2 QGS. CDR3 size: 19 residues. CDR3 amino acids: CALGEPTFTGGFYTDKLIF. The CDR3 bases are TGTGCTCTTGGGGAACCCACTTTCACCGGGGGATTTTACACCGATAAACTCATCTTT.

This clone was counted a few times. The chain couples TRDV1 to TRDJ1, with TRDD3 matching 9 bases. This CDR3 is built from 19 residues. V was pared by 3 bases and J by 7 bases, with 21 bases of the junction left unmatched. From germline, CDR1 is TSWWSYY and CDR2 QGS. CDR3 DNA: TGTGCTCTTGGGGAGCCCCACGCGGGGGATACCCGGGCCAAAAGTAAACTCATCTTT. This translates into CALGEPHAGDTRAKSKLIF.

This chain connects TRDV1 to TRDJ1; TRDD3 aligns across 11 bases. This CDR3 region has 21 residues. The V gene end was trimmed by 2 bases and the J gene end by 7 bases; junction bases not matched to a gene: 24. Germline V CDR1 and CDR2: TSWWSYY, QGS. The CDR3 sequence is CALGETSTGVLGDNLRGKLIF. The CDR3 coding sequence is TGTGCTCTTGGGGAAACTTCCACCGGGGTACTGGGGGATAATTTACGGGGTAAACTCATCTTT.

This clone showed up just a few times. The J gene is TRDJ1, the V gene TRDV1; TRDD3 agrees at 12 bases. V was pared by 5 bases and J by 1 base, with 11 bases of the junction left unmatched. Germline-derived CDR1 and CDR2 are TSWWSYY and QGS. The CDR3 is 18 amino acids. As DNA, the CDR3 is TGTGCTCTTGGGCCAACGGTACTGGGGGATACTGGCACCGATAAACTCATCTTT. Translation: CALGPTVLGDTGTDKLIF.

This chain joins TRDV1 and TRDJ1; 10 bases are shared with TRDD3. CDR1 TSWWSYY and CDR2 QGS come from the germline V gene. V shed 3 bases and J 4 bases; nucleotides not matched to a gene: 17. The CDR3 length is 19 residues. This CDR3 reads CALGDLPSSGGYANDKLIF. DNA for the CDR3: TGTGCTCTTGGGGACCTACCTTCCTCCGGGGGATACGCTAACGATAAACTCATCTTT.

A few counts support this clone. The V gene is TRDV3, the J gene TRDJ1; 13 bases fit TRDD3. The germline gives CDR1 TVYSNPD, CDR2 GDNSRS (reference sequence). The length of the CDR3 is 18 residues. The CDR3 here is CAVFPGTGGYARTDKLIF. The DNA for the CDR3 is TGTGCGGTCTTCCCGGGTACTGGGGGATACGCGAGAACCGATAAACTCATCTTT.